This T cell receptor (beta chain) was found in a study of OX40 agonist ivuxolimab in advanced cancers. For the study at large: Of mixed ages from about 20 to 80 and averaging around 60 years, the group was roughly 85% male.

Assay used: immunoSEQ multiplex PCR; TCRdb lists only in-frame clones, some missing. The sample lists about 50,000 clones; roughly 87% were seen once. The study, taken as a whole, reports: Among some nonresponders, normalized T-cell clonal expansion was also low. Clonal expansion by week 6 occurred in CD4+ and CD8+ blood T cells (at 0.1 to 3.0 mg/kg).

In regard to this clone: Its antigen remains unknown.

Germline CDR1 is MNHNS and CDR2 is SASEGT. The V end was cut by 3 bases, the J end by 7 bases, with 7 bases between. The CDR3 loop spans 12 amino acids. Sequencing used CD4+ or CD8+ T cells sorted from blood, obtained in a trial of the OX40 agonist ivuxolimab. The clonotype comes from an adult with an advanced solid tumor such as melanoma, head and neck, liver or kidney cancer. The chain links TRBV6-1 to TRBJ2-1, with D unclear. CDR3: CASSEVVNEQFF. The CDR3 DNA reads as TGTGCCAGCAGTGAGGTAGTGAATGAGCAGTTCTTC.